Listed below are T cell receptor beta chains from one sample, sequenced in a study of cytomegalovirus exposure and HLA in healthy donors. Produced via immunoSEQ multiplex PCR; TCRdb's table is partial and in-frame only. The repertoire consists of around 160,000 clones, with approximately 77% occurring once and the leading ten covering about 7.4%. Sequenced sample: PBMCs. Receptors were obtained from a male donor in good health and CMV-seropositive. Each CDR3 is given with its conserved first and last residue. The order of the fields is D gene, J gene, V gene, clone size, CDR3 protein, CDR3 DNA. The D gene is left open where the match is weak. Clone size is given for some rows only: seen once, a few or many times, or a class if the clone is expanded.

D: -; J: TRBJ2-1; V: TRBV7-9; size: -; CDR3: CASGAMGSSYNEQFF; DNA: TGTGCCAGCGGAGCTATGGGGAGCTCCTACAATGAGCAGTTCTTC
D: -; J: TRBJ1-2; V: TRBV11-2; size: -; CDR3: CASSSLQGTNYGYTF; DNA: TGTGCCAGCAGCTCTCTACAGGGTACTAACTATGGCTACACCTTC
D: TRBD1; J: TRBJ2-7; V: TRBV30; size: -; CDR3: CAWFGAGGSYEQYF; DNA: TGTGCCTGGTTTGGGGCAGGGGGCTCCTACGAGCAGTACTTC
D: -; J: TRBJ1-1; V: TRBV6-5; size: -; CDR3: CATKLTAGVTEAFF; DNA: TGTGCCACGAAACTAACGGCGGGGGTCACTGAAGCTTTCTTT
D: -; J: TRBJ1-5; V: TRBV6-5; size: few; CDR3: CASSYRGGLNQPQHF; DNA: TGTGCCAGCAGCTATCGGGGGGGCCTCAATCAGCCCCAGCATTTT
D: -; J: TRBJ1-1; V: TRBV5-5; size: -; CDR3: CASSLGHEAFF; DNA: TGTGCCAGCAGCTTGGGGCATGAAGCTTTCTTT
D: -; J: TRBJ1-2; V: TRBV5-1; size: few; CDR3: CASSLGQANYGYTF; DNA: TGCGCCAGCAGCTTGGGACAGGCTAACTATGGCTACACCTTC
D: -; J: TRBJ2-7; V: TRBV7-9; size: once; CDR3: CASSRPELDSSYEQYF; DNA: TGTGCCAGCAGCCGCCCGGAACTGGACAGCTCCTACGAGCAGTACTTC
D: -; J: TRBJ1-4; V: TRBV18; size: -; CDR3: CASSPQGTNEKLFF; DNA: TGTGCCAGCTCACCTCAGGGGACTAATGAAAAACTGTTTTTT
D: TRBD1; J: TRBJ2-2; V: TRBV2; size: once; CDR3: CASSAGQANTGELFF; DNA: TGTGCCAGCAGCGCGGGACAGGCGAACACCGGGGAGCTGTTTTTT
D: TRBD1; J: TRBJ1-2; V: TRBV2; size: -; CDR3: CASSRDREYGYTF; DNA: TGTGCCAGCAGTCGGGACAGGGAGTATGGCTACACCTTC
D: -; J: TRBJ1-3; V: TRBV2; size: -; CDR3: CASSEQGILSGNTIYF; DNA: TGTGCCAGCAGCGAGCAGGGGATTCTTTCTGGAAACACCATATATTTT
D: TRBD1; J: TRBJ1-1; V: TRBV2; size: -; CDR3: CASSEREGQVTEAFF; DNA: TGTGCCAGCAGTGAGAGGGAGGGACAGGTCACTGAAGCTTTCTTT
D: TRBD2; J: TRBJ2-2; V: TRBV4-1; size: few; CDR3: CASSQGLEAGELFF; DNA: TGCGCCAGCAGCCAGGGACTAGAGGCCGGGGAGCTGTTTTTT
D: TRBD1; J: TRBJ1-4; V: TRBV30; size: -; CDR3: CAWSRDRGEKLFF; DNA: TGTGCCTGGAGTAGGGACAGAGGTGAAAAACTGTTTTTT
D: TRBD2; J: TRBJ2-3; V: TRBV4-1; size: -; CDR3: CASSQALAGAGDTQYF; DNA: TGCGCCAGCAGCCAAGCTCTAGCGGGGGCGGGGGATACGCAGTATTTT
D: -; J: TRBJ2-7; V: TRBV5-1; size: few; CDR3: CASSSGSPGVDEQYF; DNA: TGCGCCAGCAGCTCAGGCAGTCCAGGGGTCGACGAGCAGTACTTC
D: TRBD1; J: TRBJ1-2; V: TRBV13; size: -; CDR3: CASSLGTGNGYTF; DNA: TGTGCCAGCAGCTTGGGGACAGGGAATGGCTACACCTTC
D: TRBD1; J: TRBJ1-2; V: TRBV9; size: -; CDR3: CASSASRGRANYGYTF; DNA: TGTGCCAGCAGCGCAAGCAGGGGGCGCGCGAACTATGGCTACACCTTC
D: TRBD2; J: TRBJ2-5; V: TRBV7-9; size: -; CDR3: CASSTSGWGLQETQYF; DNA: TGTGCCAGCAGCACTTCAGGGTGGGGACTACAAGAGACCCAGTACTTC
D: TRBD1; J: TRBJ1-1; V: TRBV11-2; size: -; CDR3: CASRTGGLSTEAFF; DNA: TGTGCCAGCAGGACAGGGGGATTAAGCACTGAAGCTTTCTTT
D: -; J: TRBJ1-5; V: TRBV6-5; size: few; CDR3: CASSYPQGPQHF; DNA: TGTGCCAGCAGTTACCCTCAGGGGCCCCAGCATTTT
D: -; J: TRBJ1-2; V: TRBV6-1; size: -; CDR3: CASSVEQANYGYTF; DNA: TGTGCCAGCAGTGTAGAACAGGCTAACTATGGCTACACCTTC
D: -; J: TRBJ1-1; V: TRBV5-4; size: -; CDR3: CASSLTGHLTEAFF; DNA: TGTGCCAGCAGCTTAACCGGACACCTCACTGAAGCTTTCTTT
D: TRBD2; J: TRBJ2-1; V: TRBV6-1; size: -; CDR3: CASRKTTGGGNEQFF; DNA: TGTGCCAGCAGGAAAACTACGGGAGGAGGAAATGAGCAGTTCTTC
D: TRBD2; J: TRBJ2-5; V: TRBV7-9; size: -; CDR3: CASSFGAVAGGETQYF; DNA: TGTGCCAGCAGCTTCGGTGCGGTGGCGGGGGGAGAGACCCAGTACTTC
D: -; J: TRBJ2-7; V: TRBV19; size: -; CDR3: CASSTKTRGATYEQYF; DNA: TGTGCCAGTAGTACCAAAACCAGGGGAGCGACCTACGAGCAGTACTTC
D: -; J: TRBJ1-1; V: TRBV19; size: -; CDR3: CASSIMEGTEAFF; DNA: TGTGCCAGTAGTATAATGGAGGGCACTGAAGCTTTCTTT
D: TRBD2; J: TRBJ2-3; V: TRBV2; size: -; CDR3: CASRETTSRTDTQYF; DNA: TGTGCCAGCAGGGAAACGACTAGCAGAACAGATACGCAGTATTTT
D: TRBD2; J: TRBJ2-1; V: TRBV5-1; size: -; CDR3: CASSPGLALAYNEQFF; DNA: TGCGCCAGCAGCCCAGGACTAGCGCTTGCCTACAATGAGCAGTTCTTC
D: -; J: TRBJ2-3; V: TRBV25-1; size: -; CDR3: CASTSTDRPRAGTQYF; DNA: TGTGCCAGCACTTCGACGGACAGGCCCCGAGCGGGTACGCAGTATTTT
D: -; J: TRBJ1-2; V: TRBV27; size: once; CDR3: CASSLSGSGYTF; DNA: TGTGCCAGCAGTCTCTCGGGGTCTGGCTACACCTTC
D: -; J: TRBJ1-4; V: TRBV5-6; size: -; CDR3: CASSLSTSEKLFF; DNA: TGTGCCAGCAGCCTATCTACCTCGGAAAAACTGTTTTTT
D: -; J: TRBJ2-7; V: TRBV13; size: -; CDR3: CASSNGGLISYEQYF; DNA: TGTGCCAGCAGCAACGGGGGACTGATATCCTACGAGCAGTACTTC
D: TRBD1; J: TRBJ2-2; V: TRBV7-9; size: -; CDR3: CASSLPDRAHTGELFF; DNA: TGTGCCAGCAGCTTGCCGGACAGGGCACACACCGGGGAGCTGTTTTTT
D: -; J: TRBJ2-3; V: TRBV5-4; size: -; CDR3: CASSLADTQYF; DNA: TGTGCCAGCAGCTTGGCGGATACGCAGTATTTT
D: TRBD1; J: TRBJ1-3; V: TRBV13; size: -; CDR3: CASSHRTGIGNTIYF; DNA: TGTGCCAGCAGCCACCGGACAGGGATAGGAAACACCATATATTTT
D: -; J: TRBJ1-5; V: TRBV2; size: few; CDR3: CASRKRGYEPQHF; DNA: TGTGCCAGCAGAAAAAGGGGATATGAGCCCCAGCATTTT
D: -; J: TRBJ1-2; V: TRBV10-2; size: -; CDR3: CASRSIDRPNYGYTF; DNA: TGCGCCAGCAGGAGCATTGACAGGCCTAACTATGGCTACACCTTC
D: -; J: TRBJ1-1; V: TRBV5-1; size: few; CDR3: CASSAPGSGSTEAFF; DNA: TGCGCCAGCAGCGCCCCCGGGTCGGGGTCCACTGAAGCTTTCTTT
D: -; J: TRBJ2-2; V: TRBV7-9; size: -; CDR3: CSSSPGAGRPGDTGELFF; DNA: TGTTCCAGCAGCCCTGGGGCGGGTCGGCCAGGGGACACCGGGGAGCTGTTTTTT
D: TRBD1; J: TRBJ2-7; V: TRBV4-3; size: -; CDR3: CASSQVTGAYEQYF; DNA: TGCGCCAGCAGCCAAGTCACAGGGGCCTACGAGCAGTACTTC
D: TRBD1; J: TRBJ1-3; V: TRBV15; size: -; CDR3: CATSFQGEFGNTIYF; DNA: TGTGCCACCAGCTTCCAGGGGGAGTTTGGAAACACCATATATTTT
D: -; J: TRBJ2-1; V: TRBV21-1; size: few; CDR3: CASSKRLLYPSSYNEQFF; DNA: TGTGCCAGCAGCAAACGGTTGTTATACCCTAGCTCCTACAATGAGCAGTTCTTC
D: -; J: TRBJ2-6; V: TRBV6-5; size: few; CDR3: CASTVLDSGANVLTF; DNA: TGTGCCAGCACAGTCCTCGACTCTGGGGCCAACGTCCTGACTTTC
D: -; J: TRBJ1-1; V: TRBV7-2; size: -; CDR3: CASSPPGVNTEAFF; DNA: TGTGCCAGCAGCCCACCAGGGGTGAACACTGAAGCTTTCTTT
D: TRBD2; J: TRBJ2-1; V: TRBV11-2; size: -; CDR3: CASSLDSLAGGYEQFF; DNA: TGTGCCAGCAGCTTAGATTCGCTAGCGGGGGGTTATGAGCAGTTCTTC
D: -; J: TRBJ1-1; V: TRBV29-1; size: -; CDR3: CSVTVHRENTEAFF; DNA: TGCAGCGTTACCGTACACAGGGAGAACACTGAAGCTTTCTTT
D: -; J: TRBJ1-3; V: TRBV2; size: once; CDR3: CASSDEQGAGNTIYF; DNA: TGTGCCAGCAGTGACGAACAGGGAGCTGGAAACACCATATATTTT
D: TRBD1; J: TRBJ2-7; V: TRBV4-1; size: few; CDR3: CASSQDWGTGGYEQYF; DNA: TGCGCCAGCAGCCAAGATTGGGGGACAGGGGGTTACGAGCAGTACTTC
D: -; J: TRBJ2-1; V: TRBV5-1; size: once; CDR3: CASSAGRYNEQFF; DNA: TGCGCCAGCAGCGCGGGACGCTACAATGAGCAGTTCTTC